Listed here are 3 T cell receptor beta chains from one sample, sequenced in a study of blood T cell repertoires in COVID-19. Sequencing used immunoSEQ multiplex PCR; TCRdb keeps in-frame clones, though not all of them. The sample includes approximately 50,000 clones, about 90% of them seen just once. Source material: peripheral blood. These receptors were taken from a human donor in a cohort sampled during active COVID-19.

The V gene is TRBV2, the J gene TRBJ2-1; 7 nucleotides align to TRBD2. The CDR3 has 15 amino acids. The trim removed 4 bases at V and 8 bases at J, leaving 11 bases unmatched. The germline V gene encodes CDR1 SNHLY and CDR2 FYNNEI. The CDR3 DNA reads as TGTGCCAGCAGTGGACGGGACTACCGGCGGGATGAGCAGTTCTTC. Amino acids: CASSGRDYRRDEQFF. The whole variable domain, filled in from reference TRBV2 and TRBJ2-1, reads EPEVTQTPSHQVTQMGQEVILRCVPISNHLYFYWYRQILGQKVEFLVSFYNNEISEKSEIFDDQFSVERPDGSNFTLKIRSTKLEDSAMYFCASSGRDYRRDEQFFGPGTRLTVL.

This clone was observed a few times. The chain combines TRBV6-5 with TRBJ2-5; TRBD2 might be the D (6 bases). The CDR3 totals 14 residues. V gave up 5 bases and J gave up 4 bases, with 14 bases separating them. Per germline, CDR1 MNHEY and CDR2 SVGAGI. The CDR3 DNA reads as TGTGCCAGCAGTCTCACCCGGGGGTCAGAGACCCAGTACTTC. Residues: CASSLTRGSETQYF.

This clone was seen a handful of times. CDR3 DNA: TGTGCCAGTAGTACTCCAATTGGGGGGAGCACCGGGGAGCTGTTTTTT. It codes for CASSTPIGGSTGELFF. The chain has TRBV19 and TRBJ2-2; tentatively, D is TRBD2 (6 bases). The CDR3 sequence is 16 residues long. The germline CDR1 and CDR2 sequences are LNHDA and SQIVND (reference sequence). V lost 4 bases and J 4 bases, leaving 16 bases between the germline ends.